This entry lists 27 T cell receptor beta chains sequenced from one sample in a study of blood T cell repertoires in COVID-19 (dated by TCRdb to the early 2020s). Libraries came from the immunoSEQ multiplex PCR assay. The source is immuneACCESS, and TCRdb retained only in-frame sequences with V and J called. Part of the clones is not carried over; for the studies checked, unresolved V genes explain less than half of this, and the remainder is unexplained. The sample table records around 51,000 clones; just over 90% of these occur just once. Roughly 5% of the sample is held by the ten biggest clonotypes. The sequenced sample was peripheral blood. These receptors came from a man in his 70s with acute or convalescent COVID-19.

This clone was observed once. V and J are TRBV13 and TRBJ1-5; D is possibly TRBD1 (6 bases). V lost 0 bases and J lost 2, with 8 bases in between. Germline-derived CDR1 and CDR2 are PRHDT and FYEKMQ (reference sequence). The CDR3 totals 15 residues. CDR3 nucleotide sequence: TGTGCCAGCAGCTTAGGGCGGGGGCGCAATCAGCCCCAGCATTTT. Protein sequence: CASSLGRGRNQPQHF.

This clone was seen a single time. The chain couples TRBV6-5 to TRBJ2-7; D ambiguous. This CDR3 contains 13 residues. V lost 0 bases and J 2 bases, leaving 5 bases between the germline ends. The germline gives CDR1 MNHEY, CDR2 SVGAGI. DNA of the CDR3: TGTGCCAGCAGTTACTCCACGGCCTACGAGCAGTACTTC. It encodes CASSYSTAYEQYF.

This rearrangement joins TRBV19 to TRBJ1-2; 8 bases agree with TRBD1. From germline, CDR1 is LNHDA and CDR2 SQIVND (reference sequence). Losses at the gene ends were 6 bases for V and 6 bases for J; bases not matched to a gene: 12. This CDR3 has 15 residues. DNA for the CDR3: TGTGCCAGTAGCTATAGGACAGGGCAGCTTAATGGCTACACCTTC. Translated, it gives CASSYRTGQLNGYTF.

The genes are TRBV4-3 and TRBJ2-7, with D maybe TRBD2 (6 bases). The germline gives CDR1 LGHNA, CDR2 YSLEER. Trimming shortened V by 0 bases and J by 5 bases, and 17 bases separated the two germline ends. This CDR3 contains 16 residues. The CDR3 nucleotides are TGCGCCAGCAGCCAAGATGGGGGGTTGGGTTCGAACGAGCAGTACTTC. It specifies CASSQDGGLGSNEQYF.

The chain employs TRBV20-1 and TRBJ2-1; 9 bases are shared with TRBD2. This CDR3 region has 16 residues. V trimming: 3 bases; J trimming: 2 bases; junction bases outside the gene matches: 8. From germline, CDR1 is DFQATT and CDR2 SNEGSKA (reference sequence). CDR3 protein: CSASISGGPAYNEQFF. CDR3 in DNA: TGCAGTGCTAGTATCAGCGGGGGGCCGGCCTACAATGAGCAGTTCTTC.

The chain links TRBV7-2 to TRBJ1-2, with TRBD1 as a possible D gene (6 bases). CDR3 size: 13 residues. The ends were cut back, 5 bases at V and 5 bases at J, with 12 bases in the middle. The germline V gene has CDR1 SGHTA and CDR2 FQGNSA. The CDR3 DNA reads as TGTGCCAGCAGCGCCGACAGGAGGTATGGCTACACCTTC. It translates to CASSADRRYGYTF.

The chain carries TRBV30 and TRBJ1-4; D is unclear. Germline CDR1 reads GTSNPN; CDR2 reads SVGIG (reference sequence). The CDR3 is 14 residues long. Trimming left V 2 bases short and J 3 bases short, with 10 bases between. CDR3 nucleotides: TGTGCCTGGAGTTTAAGGGAGGCTAATGAAAAACTGTTTTTT. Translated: CAWSLREANEKLFF.

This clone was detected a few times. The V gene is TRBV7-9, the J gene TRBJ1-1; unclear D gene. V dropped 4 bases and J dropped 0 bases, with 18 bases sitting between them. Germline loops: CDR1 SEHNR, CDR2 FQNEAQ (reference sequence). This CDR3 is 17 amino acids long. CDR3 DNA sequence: TGTGCCAGCAGCTCCTACATAACGACACCGATGAACACTGAAGCTTTCTTT. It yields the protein CASSSYITTPMNTEAFF. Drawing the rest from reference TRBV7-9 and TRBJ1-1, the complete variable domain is DTGVSQNPRHKITKRGQNVTFRCDPISEHNRLYWYRQTLGQGPEFLTYFQNEAQLEKSRLLSDRFSAERPKGSFSTLEIQRTEQGDSAMYLCASSSYITTPMNTEAFFGQGTRLTVV.

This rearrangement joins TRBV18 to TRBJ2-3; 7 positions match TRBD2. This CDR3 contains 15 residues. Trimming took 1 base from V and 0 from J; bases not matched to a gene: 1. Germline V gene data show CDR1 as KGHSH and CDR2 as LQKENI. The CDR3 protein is CASSPLGGSTDTQYF. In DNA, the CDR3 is TGTGCCAGCTCACCACTGGGAGGGAGCACAGATACGCAGTATTTT. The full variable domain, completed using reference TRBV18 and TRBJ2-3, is NAGVMQNPRHLVRRRGQEARLRCSPMKGHSHVYWYRQLPEEGLKFMVYLQKENIIDESGMPKERFSAEFPKEGPSILRIQQVVRGDSAAYFCASSPLGGSTDTQYFGPGTRLTVL.

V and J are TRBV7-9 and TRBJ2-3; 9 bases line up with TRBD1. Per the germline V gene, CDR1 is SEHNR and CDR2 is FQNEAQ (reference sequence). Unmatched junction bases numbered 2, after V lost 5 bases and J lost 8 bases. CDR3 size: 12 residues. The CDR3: CASSPTGGTQYF. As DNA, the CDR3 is TGTGCCAGCAGCCCGACAGGGGGTACGCAGTATTTT.

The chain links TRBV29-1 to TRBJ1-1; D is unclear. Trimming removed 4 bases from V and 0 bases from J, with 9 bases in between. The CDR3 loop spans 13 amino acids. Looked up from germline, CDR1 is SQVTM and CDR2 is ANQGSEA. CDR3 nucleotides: TGCAGCGTTGCCCCAGACATGAACACTGAAGCTTTCTTT. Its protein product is CSVAPDMNTEAFF.

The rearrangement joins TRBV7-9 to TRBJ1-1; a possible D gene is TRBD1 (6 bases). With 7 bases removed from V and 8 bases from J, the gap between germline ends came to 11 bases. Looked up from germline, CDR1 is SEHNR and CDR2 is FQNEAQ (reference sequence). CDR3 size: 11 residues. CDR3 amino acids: CASTSTGEAFF. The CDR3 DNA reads TGTGCCAGCACCTCGACAGGAGAAGCTTTCTTT.

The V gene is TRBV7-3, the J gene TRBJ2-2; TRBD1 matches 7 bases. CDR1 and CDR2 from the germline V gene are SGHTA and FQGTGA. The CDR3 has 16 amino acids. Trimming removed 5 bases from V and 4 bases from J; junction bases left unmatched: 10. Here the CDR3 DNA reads TGTGCCAGCAGCCGGCTAGGGGGCACCACCACCGGGGAGCTGTTTTTT. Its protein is CASSRLGGTTTGELFF.

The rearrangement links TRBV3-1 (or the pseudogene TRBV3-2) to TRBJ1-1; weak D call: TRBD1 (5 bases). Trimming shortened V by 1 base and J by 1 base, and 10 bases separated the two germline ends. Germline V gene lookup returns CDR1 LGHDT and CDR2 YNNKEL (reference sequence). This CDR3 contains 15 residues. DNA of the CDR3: TGTGCCAGCAGCCAAGTTTCCGGGGGGAACACTGAAGCTTTCTTT. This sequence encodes CASSQVSGGNTEAFF.

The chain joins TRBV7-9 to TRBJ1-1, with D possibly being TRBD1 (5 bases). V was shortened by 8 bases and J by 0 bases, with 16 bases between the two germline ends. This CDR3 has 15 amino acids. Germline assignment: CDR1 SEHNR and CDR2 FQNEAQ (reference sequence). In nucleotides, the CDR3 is TGTGCCAGCGCCGATCAGGGAACTATGAACACTGAAGCTTTCTTT. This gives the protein CASADQGTMNTEAFF.

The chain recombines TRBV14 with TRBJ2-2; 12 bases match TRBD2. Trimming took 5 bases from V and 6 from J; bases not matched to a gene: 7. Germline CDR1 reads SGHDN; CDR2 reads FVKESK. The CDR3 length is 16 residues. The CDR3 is CASSFGLAGLAGELFF. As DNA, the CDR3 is TGTGCCAGCAGCTTCGGACTAGCGGGGTTGGCCGGGGAGCTGTTTTTT.

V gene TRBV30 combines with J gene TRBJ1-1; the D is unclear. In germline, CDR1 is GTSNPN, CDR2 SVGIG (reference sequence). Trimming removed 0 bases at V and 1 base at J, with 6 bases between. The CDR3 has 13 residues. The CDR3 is CAWSVTENTEAFF. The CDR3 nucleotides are TGTGCCTGGAGTGTTACAGAGAACACTGAAGCTTTCTTT.

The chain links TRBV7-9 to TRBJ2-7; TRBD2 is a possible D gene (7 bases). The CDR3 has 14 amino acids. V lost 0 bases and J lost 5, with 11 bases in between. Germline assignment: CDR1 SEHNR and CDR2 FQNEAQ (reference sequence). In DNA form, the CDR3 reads TGTGCCAGCAGCTTAGCGGGGGGGCAAGACGAGCAGTACTTC. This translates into CASSLAGGQDEQYF. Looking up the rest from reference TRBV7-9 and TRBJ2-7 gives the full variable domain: DTGVSQNPRHKITKRGQNVTFRCDPISEHNRLYWYRQTLGQGPEFLTYFQNEAQLEKSRLLSDRFSAERPKGSFSTLEIQRTEQGDSAMYLCASSLAGGQDEQYFGPGTRLTVT.

CDR3 in DNA: TGTGCCAGCAGCTTAGAAGTGTCTATCAATGAGCAGTTCTTC. Protein product: CASSLEVSINEQFF. The V gene is TRBV7-2, the J gene TRBJ2-1, with D hard to call. Between the trimmed V and J ends, which lost 1 base and 6 bases, there was a span of 10 bases. The CDR3 covers 14 residues. Germline CDR1 reads SGHTA; CDR2 reads FQGNSA.

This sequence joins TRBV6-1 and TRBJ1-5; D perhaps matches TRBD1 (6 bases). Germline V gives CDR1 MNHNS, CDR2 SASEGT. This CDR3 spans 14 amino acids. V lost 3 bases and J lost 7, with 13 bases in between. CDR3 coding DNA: TGTGCCAGCAGTGAGCAGGGGTCGCGACAGCCCCAGCATTTT. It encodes CASSEQGSRQPQHF.

CDR3 sequence: CASSFLSVGYTF. CDR3 sequence (DNA): TGTGCCAGCAGCTTTTTATCGGTTGGCTACACCTTC. The J gene is TRBJ1-2, the V gene TRBV7-2; unclear D gene. Trimming removed 3 bases at V and 7 bases at J, with 9 bases between. The CDR3 contains 12 residues. CDR1 and CDR2 (germline): SGHTA, FQGNSA.

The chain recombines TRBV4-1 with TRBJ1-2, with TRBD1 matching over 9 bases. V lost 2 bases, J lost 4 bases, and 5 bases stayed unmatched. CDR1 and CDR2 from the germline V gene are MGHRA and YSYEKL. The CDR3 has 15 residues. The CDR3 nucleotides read TGCGCCAGCAGCCAAACCGGACAGGGGATCTATGGCTACACCTTC. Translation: CASSQTGQGIYGYTF.

In DNA form, the CDR3 reads TGTGCCAGCAGTGTGAACTACCAAGAGACCCAGTACTTC. It encodes CASSVNYQETQYF. The V call is TRBV2, the J call TRBJ2-5; D is unclear. The CDR3 has 13 residues. Germline CDR1 and CDR2: SNHLY and FYNNEI. Deletions cut 4 bases from V and 0 bases from J, with 6 bases between.

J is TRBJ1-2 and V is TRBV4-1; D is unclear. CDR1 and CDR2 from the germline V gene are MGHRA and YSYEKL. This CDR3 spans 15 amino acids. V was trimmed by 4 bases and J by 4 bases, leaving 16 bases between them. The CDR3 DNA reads TGCGCCAGCAGCCCCGATGGAGTCCAGCTCTATGGCTACACCTTC. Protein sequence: CASSPDGVQLYGYTF.

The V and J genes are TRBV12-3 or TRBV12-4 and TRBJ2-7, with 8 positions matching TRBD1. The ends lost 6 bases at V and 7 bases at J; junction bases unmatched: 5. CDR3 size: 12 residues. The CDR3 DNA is TGTGCCAGCAGACCAGGGGGCGGTGAGCAGTACTTC. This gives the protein CASRPGGGEQYF.

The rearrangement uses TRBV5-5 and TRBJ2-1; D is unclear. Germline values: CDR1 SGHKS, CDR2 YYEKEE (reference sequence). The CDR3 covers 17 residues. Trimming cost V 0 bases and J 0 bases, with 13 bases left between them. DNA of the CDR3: TGTGCCAGCAGCTTGGCCCCCCTTACGAGCTCCTACAATGAGCAGTTCTTC. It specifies CASSLAPLTSSYNEQFF.

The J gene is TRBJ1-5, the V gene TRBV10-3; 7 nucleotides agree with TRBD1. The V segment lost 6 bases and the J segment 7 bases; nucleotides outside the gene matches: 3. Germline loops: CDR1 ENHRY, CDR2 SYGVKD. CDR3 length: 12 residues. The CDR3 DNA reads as TGTGCCATCAGCGTAGGGGGCCAGCCCCAGCATTTT. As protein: CAISVGGQPQHF.